This T cell receptor (beta chain) was sequenced for a study of blood T cell repertoires in COVID-19. V gave up 6 bases and J gave up 7 bases; unmatched junction bases: 8. The CDR3 covers 13 residues. CDR1 MDHEN and CDR2 SYDVKM come from the germline V gene. The study recruited people aged roughly 18 to 95 years across about two dozen US areas. Assignment of participants to cohorts was predicated upon participant-reported clinical history. Some clones are missing from TCRdb's copy, which holds only in-frame ones; the method was immunoSEQ multiplex PCR. The data show about 200,000 clones, around 84% seen once.

The chain carries TRBV28 and TRBJ1-1; 7 bases are a match to TRBD1. The TCR sequence derives from a man in his forties who had recovered from COVID-19. Sequencing used PBMCs or T cells enriched from blood (not recorded which). The CDR3 DNA is TGTGCCAGCAGCCGACAGGGATTATATGAAGCTTTCTTT. Protein: CASSRQGLYEAFF.